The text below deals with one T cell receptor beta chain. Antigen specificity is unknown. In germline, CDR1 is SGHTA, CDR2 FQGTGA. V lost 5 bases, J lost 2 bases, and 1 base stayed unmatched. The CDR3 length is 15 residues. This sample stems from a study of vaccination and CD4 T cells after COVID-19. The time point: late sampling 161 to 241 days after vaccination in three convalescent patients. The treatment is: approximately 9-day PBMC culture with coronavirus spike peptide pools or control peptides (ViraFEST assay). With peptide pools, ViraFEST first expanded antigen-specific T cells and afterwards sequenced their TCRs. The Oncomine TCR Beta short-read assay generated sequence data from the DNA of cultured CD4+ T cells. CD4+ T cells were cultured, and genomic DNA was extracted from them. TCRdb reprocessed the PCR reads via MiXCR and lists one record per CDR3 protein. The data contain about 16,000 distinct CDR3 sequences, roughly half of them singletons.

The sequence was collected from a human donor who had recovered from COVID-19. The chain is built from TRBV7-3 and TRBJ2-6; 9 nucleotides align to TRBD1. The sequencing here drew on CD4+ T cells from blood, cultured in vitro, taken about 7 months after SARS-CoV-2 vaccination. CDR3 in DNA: TGTGCCAGCAGCGGGGACAGGGCTGGGGCCAACGTCCTGACTTTC. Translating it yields CASSGDRAGANVLTF.